Ten or more counts support the clone carrying this T cell receptor beta chain. This specimen comes from a study of T cells in Graves' hyperthyroidism and ophthalmopathy. Stable disease denoted Graves' hyperthyroidism without ophthalmopathy progression within 18 months. Patients aged 18 to 65 with hyperthyroidism were newly diagnosed, with duration under 2 months. Reasons for excluding patients were uncontrolled infection, other autoimmune disease, pregnancy or lactation. J lost 1 base, V lost 5 bases, and 5 bases had no gene match. Germline CDR1 and CDR2: SGHTA and FQGNSA. The CDR3 covers 14 residues. RNA transcripts served as the template for amplifying TCR beta CDR3 regions. TCR CDR3 underwent first-round RT-PCR with the HTBI primer set. In TCRdb, the multiplex PCR reads were re-called with MiXCR into one record per CDR3 protein. Of 500,000 to 750,000 distinct CDR3 sequences listed, around a sixth were seen once; the top ten hold around 7.3%.

The sequencing sample was made of blood. J is TRBJ2-7 and V is TRBV7-2; 7 nucleotides match TRBD2. This sequence was found in a woman in her 30s with Graves' hyperthyroidism. This CDR3 is CASSETSASYEQYF. The CDR3, as DNA: TGTGCCAGCAGCGAAACTAGCGCTTCCTACGAGCAGTACTTC.